This paragraph covers one T cell receptor (beta chain) sequence. Its antigen specificity is not known. No much larger clone exists at a distance of one base, and base qualities are not known. The data belong to a study of blood T cell repertoires in COVID-19 (dated by TCRdb to the early 2020s). For context, the study as a whole: Collaborator samples came from the United States, Italy and Spain and covered acute and convalescent phases of COVID-19. The material from the prospective study consisted of cDNA or gDNA derived from T cells, B-cell-depleted T cells, or PBMCs. Subjects who had been exposed to COVID-19, were actively infected with it, or had recovered from it provided the deeply sampled blood TCRbeta repertoires that made up the dataset. The repertoires were made available in a free public database intended to serve as a resource for research on the immune response to SARS-CoV-2. Samples came from the ongoing ImmuneRACE study (first 160 participants) plus 1,254 subjects from 6 global collaborators. The sample metadata nearly always contained a de-identified subject ID, COVID-19 status, age in years and sex. Where available, HLA class I and class II types were taken from metadata supplied by the sample provider and were not determined by assay-based typing.

Findings and caveats that apply to the study as a whole: How much clinical and demographic metadata was included differed by source and by participant, and the metadata was provided uncurated.

The immunoSEQ Assay, a bias-controlled multiplex PCR, was used to amplify TCRbeta CDR3 regions from genomic DNA. As for how the authors treated the data: The number of nucleated cells in each sample was estimated from the amplification of reference gene primers within the assay. To quantify the absolute abundance of each unique TCRbeta CDR3 rearrangement, sequence reads were collapsed and filtered. Productive Simpson clonality was computed per sample as the square root of Simpson's diversity index over productive rearrangements. Held by TCRdb, this immuneACCESS table contains in-frame sequences only and omits some clones. Under half of the omission traces to an unresolved V gene where checked; the cause of the rest is unknown. V and J calls and clone size are as listed in that table; D and trimming were resolved from the DNA. This sample comprises about 380,000 clones, less than 85% of them detected only once. The ten largest account for 3% to 4.5% of the sample.

The collaborating institutions used their own protocols to collect whole blood in K2EDTA tubes. For TCRbeta analysis, collaborators shipped samples as frozen whole blood, isolated PBMCs, or DNA extracted from either of those sample types. For this chain, trimming is 2 bases at the V end and 2 bases at the J end, and the number of junction bases without a gene match is 6. The CDR3, from cysteine to phenylalanine, totals 16 residues. Only CDR3 DNA is held: 48 bases, read in frame from base 1. CDR1 and CDR2, looked up from the germline V gene, are MNHEY and SVGAGI. What was sequenced was peripheral blood. This TCR came from a woman between 18 and 29 years old with acute or convalescent COVID-19. The chain uses TRBV6-5 and TRBJ1-3; TRBD1 aligns with 7 central bases. Here the CDR3 is given as CASSYGTGEAGNTIYF. In nucleotides, the sequence is TGTGCCAGCAGTTACGGTACAGGGGAAGCTGGAAACACCATATATTTT.